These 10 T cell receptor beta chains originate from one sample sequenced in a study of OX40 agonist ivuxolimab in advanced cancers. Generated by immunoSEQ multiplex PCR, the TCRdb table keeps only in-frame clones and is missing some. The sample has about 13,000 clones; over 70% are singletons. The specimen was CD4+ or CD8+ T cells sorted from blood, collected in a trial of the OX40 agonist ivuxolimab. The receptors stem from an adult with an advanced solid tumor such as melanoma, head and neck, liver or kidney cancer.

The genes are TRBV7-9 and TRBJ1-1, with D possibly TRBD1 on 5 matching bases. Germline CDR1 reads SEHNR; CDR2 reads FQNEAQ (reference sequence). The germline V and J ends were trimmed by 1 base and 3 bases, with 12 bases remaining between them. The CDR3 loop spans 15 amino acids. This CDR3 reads CASSLVGRGYTEAFF. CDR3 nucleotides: TGTGCCAGCAGCTTAGTCGGAAGGGGTTACACTGAAGCTTTCTTT.

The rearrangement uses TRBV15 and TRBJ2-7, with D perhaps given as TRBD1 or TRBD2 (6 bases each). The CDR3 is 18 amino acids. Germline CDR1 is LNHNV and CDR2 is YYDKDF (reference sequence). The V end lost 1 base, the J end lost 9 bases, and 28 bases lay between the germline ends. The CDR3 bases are TGTGCCACCAGCAGAGTATCCAATACAGGGACTGGAACGCTGGGGCAGTACTTC. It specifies CATSRVSNTGTGTLGQYF. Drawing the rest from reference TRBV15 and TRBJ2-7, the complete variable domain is DAMVIQNPRYQVTQFGKPVTLSCSQTLNHNVMYWYQQKSSQAPKLLFHYYDKDFNNEADTPDNFQSRRPNTSFCFLDIRSPGLGDTAMYLCATSRVSNTGTGTLGQYFGPGTRLTVT.

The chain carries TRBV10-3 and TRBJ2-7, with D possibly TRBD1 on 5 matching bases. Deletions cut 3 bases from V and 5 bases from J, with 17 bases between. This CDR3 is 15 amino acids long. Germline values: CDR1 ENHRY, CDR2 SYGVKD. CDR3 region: CAISDGFQGGDEQYF. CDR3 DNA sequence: TGTGCCATCAGTGATGGATTTCAGGGCGGAGACGAGCAGTACTTC.

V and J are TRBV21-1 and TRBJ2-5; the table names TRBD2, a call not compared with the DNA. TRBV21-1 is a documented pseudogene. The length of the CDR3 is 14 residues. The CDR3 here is CASGRDNIWVAQYF. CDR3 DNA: TGTGCCAGCGGGAGGGACAACATCTGGGTGGCCCAGTACTTC.

CDR3 nucleotides: TGTGCCAGCCCGCTAGCGGGAGAGGTATCCTACGAGCAGTACTTC. This sequence encodes CASPLAGEVSYEQYF. The chain joins TRBV11-3 to TRBJ2-7; 10 bases match TRBD2. Germline V gene data show CDR1 as SGHNT and CDR2 as YENEEA. V dropped 8 bases and J dropped 1; count of bases not matched to a gene: 8. The CDR3 spans 15 residues.

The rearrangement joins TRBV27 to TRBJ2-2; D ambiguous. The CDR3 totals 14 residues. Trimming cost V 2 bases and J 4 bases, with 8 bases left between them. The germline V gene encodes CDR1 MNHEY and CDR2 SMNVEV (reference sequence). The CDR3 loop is CASSLRFATGELFF. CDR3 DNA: TGTGCCAGCAGTTTAAGATTTGCCACCGGGGAGCTGTTTTTT.

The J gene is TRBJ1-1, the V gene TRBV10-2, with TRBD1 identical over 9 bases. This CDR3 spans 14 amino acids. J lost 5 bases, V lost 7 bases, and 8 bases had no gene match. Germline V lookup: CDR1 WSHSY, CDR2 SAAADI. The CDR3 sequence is CASNPGQGRTEAFF. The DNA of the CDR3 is TGCGCCAGCAACCCGGGACAGGGCAGGACTGAAGCTTTCTTT.

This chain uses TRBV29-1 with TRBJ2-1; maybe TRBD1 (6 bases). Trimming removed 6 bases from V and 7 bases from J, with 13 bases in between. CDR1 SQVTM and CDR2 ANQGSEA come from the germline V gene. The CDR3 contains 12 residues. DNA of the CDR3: TGCAGCGTGTTACAGGGTTGGAATGAGCAGTTCTTC. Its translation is CSVLQGWNEQFF.

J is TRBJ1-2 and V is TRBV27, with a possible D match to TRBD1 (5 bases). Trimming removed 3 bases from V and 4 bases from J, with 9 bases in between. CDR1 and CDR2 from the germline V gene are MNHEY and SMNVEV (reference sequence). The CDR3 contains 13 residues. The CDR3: CASSLGRSYGYTF. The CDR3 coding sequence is TGTGCCAGCAGTTTGGGACGGAGCTATGGCTACACCTTC.

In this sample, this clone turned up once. This chain's CDR3 is CASSVGGGYTF. CDR3 bases: TGTGCCAGCAGTGTGGGAGGGGGCTACACCTTC. V usage is TRBV27 and J usage is TRBJ1-2, with D uncertain. V was shortened by 5 bases and J by 8 bases, with 9 bases between the two germline ends. Germline CDR1 is MNHEY and CDR2 is SMNVEV (reference sequence). This CDR3 is 11 amino acids long.